This T cell receptor (beta chain) was sequenced during a study of blood T cell repertoires in COVID-19. The assay was immunoSEQ multiplex PCR, and TCRdb's table has in-frame clones only and misses some. Of just under 350,000 clones in the sample, around 87% were seen once. A single count supports this clone. V dropped 6 bases and J dropped 7 bases, with 13 bases sitting between them. Germline V gene lookup returns CDR1 ENHRY and CDR2 SYGVKD. The CDR3 loop spans 13 amino acids. The sequenced material came from peripheral blood. This TCR derives from a woman between 50 and 59 years old with COVID-19, enrolled during active disease. The chain recombines TRBV10-3 with TRBJ1-5, with D uncertain. The chain's CDR3 is CAIRAGMGQPQHF. CDR3 DNA sequence: TGTGCCATCAGAGCCGGGATGGGCCAGCCCCAGCATTTT.